This TCR beta chain was recorded in a study of blood T cells in healthy people across ages. The donors, aged roughly 6 to 90, were healthy Caucasians from Russia. The V gene end was trimmed by 3 bases and the J gene end by 0 bases; junction bases not matched to a gene: 2. Germline CDR1 MNHEY, CDR2 SMNVEV (reference sequence). The CDR3 length is 15 residues. Study outcomes and limitations: Across the age range, TCR beta diversity per million T cells fell in a roughly linear way.

Points on this clonotype: What it recognizes is unknown.

A second roughly 7 to 12 cycle PCR used barcoded and J-beta primers. Using its own MiXCR run on the 5' RACE reads, TCRdb lists one record per CDR3 protein. Among about 600,000 distinct CDR3 sequences listed, roughly 48% were seen once. The TCR comes from an elderly man in good health. Sample: blood. This chain links TRBV27 with TRBJ2-3; 8 bases are a match to TRBD2. The CDR3 sequence: CASSFGGVSTDTQYF. CDR3 nucleotides: TGTGCCAGCAGTTTCGGGGGGGTAAGCACAGATACGCAGTATTTT.